These 18 T cell receptor beta chains came from one sample sequenced in a study of CD8 T cells in Susac syndrome. Random hexamers were used to reverse transcribe about 0.5 to 1 ug of RNA. Via MiXCR, TCRdb re-called the immunoSEQ multiplex PCR reads, giving one row per CDR3 protein. The sample gives around 150,000 distinct CDR3 sequences, over 85% of which show up once; about 0.25% is in the top ten. The sequencing input was CD8+ T cells from PBMCs. These receptors originate from a human donor in good health.

The chain recombines TRBV7-9 with TRBJ2-2; D not certain. The CDR3 totals 14 residues. Germline V gene lookup returns CDR1 SEHNR and CDR2 FQNEAQ (reference sequence). V was clipped by 1 base and J by 5 bases, with 8 bases between them. CDR3: CASSLVLETGELFF. CDR3 bases: TGTGCCAGCAGCTTAGTTCTAGAGACCGGGGAGCTGTTTTTT.

The chain joins TRBV7-2 to TRBJ2-3; 9 bases line up with TRBD2. Germline CDR1 reads SGHTA; CDR2 reads FQGNSA. The CDR3 sequence is 16 residues long. Trimming at V came to 1 base and at J to 3 bases, leaving 5 bases not matched to a gene. In DNA form, the CDR3 reads TGTGCCAGCAGCTTAGAAGGGCTAGCGGGAACAGATACGCAGTATTTT. Residues: CASSLEGLAGTDTQYF.

The chain is built from TRBV20-1 and TRBJ2-6; D is unclear. The CDR3 contains 16 residues. The germline V gene encodes CDR1 DFQATT and CDR2 SNEGSKA (reference sequence). The V gene lost 4 bases and the J gene lost 0 bases, with 13 bases spanning the gap. The CDR3 is CSAMGRISSGANVLTF. The CDR3 nucleotides read TGCAGTGCTATGGGCCGAATAAGCTCTGGGGCCAACGTCCTGACTTTC.

The chain employs TRBV6-5 and TRBJ1-2, with D tentatively TRBD1 (5 bases). Germline V gene sequence: CDR1 MNHEY, CDR2 SVGAGI. CDR3 length: 15 amino acids. Trimming left V 5 bases short and J 7 bases short, with 20 bases between. The CDR3: CASSISQVFPSGYTF. CDR3 coding DNA: TGTGCCAGCAGTATTTCACAGGTGTTCCCAAGTGGCTACACCTTC.

V is TRBV12-3 or TRBV12-4 and J is TRBJ2-7; a weak D match, TRBD2 (6 bases). V dropped 5 bases and J dropped 4 bases, with 12 bases sitting between them. The CDR3 has 13 amino acids. CDR3 loop: CASSGGLTYEQYF. The CDR3 coding sequence is TGTGCCAGCAGTGGGGGACTTACGTACGAGCAGTACTTC.

This chain connects TRBV20-1 to TRBJ2-1; D not certain. The length of the CDR3 is 14 residues. Germline V gives CDR1 DFQATT, CDR2 SNEGSKA (reference sequence). V was pared by 6 bases and J by 2 bases, with 14 bases between. The CDR3 DNA is TGCAGTGCCAATCAACTGGGGACCTACAATGAGCAGTTCTTC. Amino acids: CSANQLGTYNEQFF.

The J gene is TRBJ1-2, the V gene TRBV6-5; D gene uncertain. This CDR3 spans 13 amino acids. The germline V gene has CDR1 MNHEY and CDR2 SVGAGI. V shed 2 bases and J shed 4 bases, with 8 bases lying between them. This CDR3 is CASSYREAYGYTF. The CDR3 DNA sequence: TGTGCCAGCAGTTACCGGGAAGCCTATGGCTACACCTTC.

This chain links TRBV29-1 with TRBJ2-2; either TRBD1 or TRBD2 may fit D (5 bases each). Germline CDR1 SQVTM, CDR2 ANQGSEA. This CDR3 region has 13 residues. Trimming left V 6 bases short and J 4 bases short, with 12 bases between. In DNA form, the CDR3 reads TGCAGCGTCCAGGGAGCGAGCACCGGGGAGCTGTTTTTT. Amino acids: CSVQGASTGELFF.

The V call is TRBV30, the J call TRBJ2-7, with 9 bases lining up with TRBD2. This CDR3 has 16 residues. V shed 2 bases, J shed 5 bases, and the junction held 13 bases outside the gene matches. The germline gives CDR1 GTSNPN, CDR2 SVGIG (reference sequence). The CDR3 DNA reads as TGTGCCTGGAGTTGGGGGCTAGCGGGATTCGTCGACGAGCAGTACTTC. It codes for CAWSWGLAGFVDEQYF.

This clonotype has only one observation. The chain joins TRBV7-3 to TRBJ2-1; D not certain. Germline CDR1 reads SGHTA; CDR2 reads FQGTGA. Trimming took 3 bases from V and 7 from J, leaving 10 bases between them. The CDR3 extends over 13 amino acids. CDR3 sequence reads: CASSLDIGNEQFF. The CDR3 coding sequence is TGTGCCAGCAGCTTGGATATCGGGAATGAGCAGTTCTTC.

The sample holds one count of this clonotype. The chain has TRBV30 and TRBJ2-1; no reliable D call. The V end was cut by 0 bases, the J end by 6 bases, with 12 bases between. This CDR3 has 14 amino acids. Germline CDR1 and CDR2: GTSNPN and SVGIG (reference sequence). The CDR3 nucleotides are TGTGCCTGGAGTGTACCGGTAGTCGGCAATGAGCAGTTCTTC. Protein product: CAWSVPVVGNEQFF.

V is TRBV5-4 and J is TRBJ2-3; 8 bases agree with TRBD2. CDR1 is SGHNT, CDR2 YYREEE, per germline (reference sequence). The CDR3 totals 16 residues. With 4 bases clipped from V and 0 bases from J, the junction kept 7 bases outside the gene matches. CDR3 DNA: TGTGCCAGCAGCACCCTAGCGGGTCCTAGCACAGATACGCAGTATTTT. Residues: CASSTLAGPSTDTQYF.

The CDR3 sequence: CASSAGFGNYGYTF. The CDR3 DNA reads TGTGCCAGCAGCGCCGGTTTTGGGAACTATGGCTACACCTTC. This sequence joins TRBV3-1 and TRBJ1-2; D not certain. V gave up 5 bases and J gave up 2 bases, with 12 bases separating them. The CDR3 extends over 14 amino acids. Germline lookup yields CDR1 LGHDT and CDR2 YNNKEL (reference sequence).

The genes are TRBV20-1 and TRBJ2-1; tentative D call: TRBD2 (6 bases). This CDR3 spans 15 amino acids. V was clipped by 1 base and J by 0 bases, with 10 bases between them. CDR1 is DFQATT and CDR2 is SNEGSKA in the germline V gene (reference sequence). DNA of the CDR3: TGCAGTGCTAGAGTTTTCGGGAGCTCCTACAATGAGCAGTTCTTC. As protein: CSARVFGSSYNEQFF.

The chain uses TRBV28 and TRBJ2-5; 11 bases match TRBD2. After removal of 1 base from V and 4 bases from J, the junction contained 5 bases not matched to a gene. Per the germline V gene, CDR1 is MDHEN and CDR2 is SYDVKM. The CDR3 is 16 amino acids. The chain's CDR3 is CASSLYTSGSLETQYF. The CDR3 coding sequence is TGTGCCAGCAGTTTATACACTAGCGGGAGTTTAGAGACCCAGTACTTC. The whole variable domain, remainder taken from reference TRBV28 and TRBJ2-5, is DVKVTQSSRYLVKRTGEKVFLECVQDMDHENMFWYRQDPGLGLRLIYFSYDVKMKEKGDIPEGYSVSREKKERFSLILESASTNQTSMYLCASSLYTSGSLETQYFGPGTRLLVL.

The chain links TRBV19 to TRBJ2-7; D is unresolved. Germline CDR1 reads LNHDA; CDR2 reads SQIVND (reference sequence). The CDR3 runs to 13 residues. V was shortened by 3 bases and J by 0 bases, with 6 bases between the two germline ends. This chain's CDR3 is CASSMGASYEQYF. CDR3 DNA: TGTGCCAGTAGTATGGGCGCCTCCTACGAGCAGTACTTC.

CDR3 in DNA: TGTGCCAGCAGCCACAACTCTCCGGACAGGGGCACCTACGAGCAGTACTTC. Its translation is CASSHNSPDRGTYEQYF. The chain recombines TRBV6-2 or TRBV6-3 with TRBJ2-7, with TRBD1 matching 9 bases. The CDR3 is made up of 17 amino acids. J lost 2 bases, V lost 6 bases, and 14 bases had no gene match. Germline lookup yields CDR1 MNHEY and CDR2 SVGEGT.

V and J are TRBV15 and TRBJ1-1; D is possibly TRBD1 (5 bases). The germline V and J ends were trimmed by 4 bases and 4 bases, with 13 bases remaining between them. The CDR3 length is 14 residues. CDR1 and CDR2 from the germline V gene are LNHNV and YYDKDF (reference sequence). In nucleotides, the CDR3 is TGTGCCACCAGCACTTGGACAATGGGCACTGAAGCTTTCTTT. Translated, it gives CATSTWTMGTEAFF.